A single sample is the source of the 13 T cell receptor beta chains below, sequenced in a study of shared clonotypes between healthy human individuals (dated by TCRdb to about 2020). Library preparation was by the immunoSEQ multiplex PCR assay. TCRdb carries this immuneACCESS record with in-frame sequences only. Its versions omit some clonotypes, under half of them owing to an unresolved V gene in the studies checked, with the rest unexplained. This sample is represented by 2 million to 2.5 million clones; roughly 90% of them were singletons. In total, the top ten clones hold 0.3% to 0.45% of the sample. What was sequenced was naive CD4+ T cells from PBMCs. What the cell subset or site label conveys for this sample: CD45RA+ positively selected. These receptors were taken from a man aged 18 to 30 in good health. Some clones in this sample may be carry-over from other donors' samples.

The V gene is TRBV5-5, the J gene TRBJ2-3; no clear D. From germline, CDR1 is SGHKS and CDR2 YYEKEE (reference sequence). V gave up 0 bases and J gave up 0 bases, with 5 bases separating them. This CDR3 is built from 14 residues. The CDR3 protein is CASSLVLSTDTQYF. CDR3 DNA sequence: TGTGCCAGCAGCTTGGTTCTTAGCACAGATACGCAGTATTTT.

This sequence joins TRBV30 and TRBJ2-1; the D gene is possibly TRBD2 (6 bases). The V gene's germline CDR1 is GTSNPN and CDR2 SVGIG (reference sequence). Trimming removed 0 bases at V and 5 bases at J, with 11 bases between. The length of the CDR3 is 14 residues. CDR3 region: CAWSVWGEHNEQFF. The CDR3 bases are TGTGCCTGGAGTGTATGGGGGGAGCACAATGAGCAGTTCTTC.

A few counts support this clone. The chain employs TRBV6-7 and TRBJ1-3; tentatively, D is TRBD1 (6 bases). TRBV6-7 is an ORF; its function is uncertain. Trimming removed 6 bases at V and 4 bases at J, with 10 bases between. This CDR3 comprises 13 residues. CDR3 coding DNA: TGTGCCAGCAGAAGAGGGGGAGGAAACACCATATATTTT. Residues: CASRRGGGNTIYF.

The chain is built from TRBV14 and TRBJ2-5; D may correspond to TRBD1 or TRBD2 (6 bases each). Germline values: CDR1 SGHDN, CDR2 FVKESK. V was clipped by 3 bases and J by 1 base, with 12 bases between them. The CDR3 has 15 amino acids. CDR3 nucleotides: TGTGCCAGCAGCCAGTGGGGGGCCATCCAAGAGACCCAGTACTTC. Translated: CASSQWGAIQETQYF.

The chain links TRBV29-1 to TRBJ1-1; D unclear. The germline V gene has CDR1 SQVTM and CDR2 ANQGSEA. V was shortened by 5 bases and J by 5 bases, with 15 bases between the two germline ends. CDR3 length: 13 amino acids. CDR3 amino acids: CSVKGVLGTEAFF. CDR3 bases: TGCAGCGTTAAAGGAGTTTTGGGGACTGAAGCTTTCTTT. Full variable domain (missing parts from reference TRBV29-1 and TRBJ1-1): SAVISQKPSRDICQRGTSLTIQCQVDSQVTMMFWYRQQPGQSLTLIATANQGSEATYESGFVIDKFPISRPNLTFSTLTVSNMSPEDSSIYLCSVKGVLGTEAFFGQGTRLTVV.

The rearrangement joins TRBV28 to TRBJ1-2; D call uncertain. Germline V gives CDR1 MDHEN, CDR2 SYDVKM. V was clipped by 6 bases and J by 6 bases, with 5 bases between them. The CDR3 is 10 residues long. This chain's CDR3 is CASRLNGYTF. The CDR3, as DNA: TGTGCCAGCAGGCTTAATGGCTACACCTTC.

In the case of this clone: This sample also contains other DNA sequences that code for the same CDR3. The gene calls are TRBV9 and TRBJ1-2; D not certain. Trimming took off 3 bases at V and 4 bases at J, with 10 bases between the two ends. Germline-derived CDR1 and CDR2 are SGDLS and YYNGEE. This CDR3 is 13 amino acids long. CDR3 nucleotide sequence: TGTGCCAGCAGCGCGGGCCCCCTCTATGGCTACACCTTC. Residues: CASSAGPLYGYTF.

Concerning this clone: The sample holds other DNA sequences that translate to the same CDR3. The gene calls are TRBV7-9 and TRBJ1-1; 9 positions agree with TRBD1. This CDR3 is 13 amino acids long. Germline V gene sequence: CDR1 SEHNR, CDR2 FQNEAQ (reference sequence). Trimming took 4 bases from V and 6 from J; bases not matched to a gene: 3. The CDR3 sequence: CASSSQGAAEAFF. The CDR3 DNA reads as TGTGCCAGCAGCTCACAGGGGGCAGCTGAAGCTTTCTTT.

V usage is TRBV5-1 and J usage is TRBJ2-1, with 10 bases that match TRBD2. V gave up 0 bases and J gave up 9 bases; unmatched junction bases: 6. Germline CDR1 is SGHRS and CDR2 is YFSETQ. The CDR3 is 15 amino acids. CDR3 residues: CASSLVASGSSEQFF. CDR3 bases: TGCGCCAGCAGCTTGGTGGCTAGCGGGAGTAGTGAGCAGTTCTTC.

The chain combines TRBV19 with TRBJ1-2; 10 bases map to TRBD1. CDR3 length equals 14 residues. Germline V gene sequence: CDR1 LNHDA, CDR2 SQIVND (reference sequence). The trim removed 5 bases at V and 6 bases at J, leaving 6 bases unmatched. CDR3 DNA sequence: TGTGCCAGTAGTTTTAGGGGACAGGGGAATGGCTACACCTTC. Residues: CASSFRGQGNGYTF.

This chain connects TRBV6-6 to TRBJ2-1; 9 bases match TRBD2. This CDR3 is 15 amino acids long. Unmatched junction bases numbered 7, after V lost 7 bases and J lost 3 bases. In germline, CDR1 is MNHNY, CDR2 SVGAGI (reference sequence). The CDR3 coding sequence is TGTGCCAGCACTACGACTAGCGGATTCTACAATGAGCAGTTCTTC. It yields the protein CASTTTSGFYNEQFF.

The chain is built from TRBV5-1 and TRBJ2-7, with 8 positions matching TRBD1. CDR3 length: 20 amino acids. V lost 4 bases and J lost 0; bases outside the gene matches: 21. In germline, CDR1 is SGHRS, CDR2 YFSETQ. CDR3 DNA: TGCGCCAGCAGCCGCCGCCCGGACAGGGTTCAGGCGGGGCGCTCCTACGAGCAGTACTTC. The encoded protein is CASSRRPDRVQAGRSYEQYF.

This clone was seen more than once but under ten times. J is TRBJ2-4 and V is TRBV7-2; D remains ambiguous. From germline, CDR1 is SGHTA and CDR2 FQGNSA. V shed 5 bases and J shed 12 bases, with 11 bases lying between them. This CDR3 comprises 11 residues. In DNA, the CDR3 is TGTGCCAGCAGCCTCCCTGGCCCTCAGTACTTC. Its translation is CASSLPGPQYF.